Sequencing of this T cell receptor (beta chain) was carried out in a study of post-analysis software for immune sequencing data. Study-wide context: Included courses were relapsing-remitting and secondary progressive multiple sclerosis; progressive-relapsing multiple sclerosis was also included. Study outcomes and limitations: Relative to controls, patients with multiple sclerosis showed significantly lower normalized Chao1 diversity. When patients were compared with controls, a handful of TRBV segments were more frequent, TRBV5-6, TRBV5-1 and TRBV20-1 among them.

The CDR3 extends over 16 amino acids. Germline CDR1 and CDR2: MNHNY and SVGAGI (reference sequence). The ends lost 0 bases at V and 0 bases at J; junction bases unmatched: 5. The TCR beta cDNA libraries contained unique molecular identifiers. Yield was around 500,000 cDNA molecules from around 1 to 9.1 million T cells. TCRdb ran MiXCR on the PCR reads and lists one entry per CDR3 protein. The table shows about 810,000 distinct CDR3 sequences, with roughly 50% occurring only once. This clonotype has more than one count but fewer than ten. Its specificity is unknown. The sample comprised blood. The J gene is TRBJ2-7, the V gene TRBV6-6, with TRBD2 matching 7 bases. This clonotype was sampled from a girl aged 5-17 years with multiple sclerosis. The CDR3 region is CASSYSGGTTSYEQYF. For the CDR3, the DNA is TGTGCCAGCAGTTACTCGGGGGGGACGACCTCCTACGAGCAGTACTTC.